A single sample is the source of the 13 T cell receptor beta chains below, sequenced in a study of neurological immune-mediated disorders (dated by TCRdb to about 2019). Receptor amplification or capture employed 5' RACE. Sequencing instrument: Illumina HiSeq 2500. The public reads were reanalyzed by TCRdb: fastp trimming at Q25, MiXCR alignment, in-frame beta chains only. CDR3 protein sequences are deduplicated, and each keeps its most common genes and DNA. Present in this sample are approximately 86,000 distinct CDR3 sequences, approximately 2.8% of which were seen just once. Together, the top ten hold roughly 1.2% of the sample. Sample: PBMCs. The receptors derive from a woman aged 25 to 39 with multiple sclerosis.

This clonotype was observed at least ten times. The rearrangement uses TRBV12-3 or TRBV12-4 and TRBJ1-1; D unresolved. V was trimmed by 3 bases and J by 3 bases, leaving 14 bases between them. This CDR3 contains 15 residues. The CDR3 nucleotides are TGTGCCAGCAGTTTTGGGGTCGCGTGGTACACTGAAGCTTTCTTT. Encoded protein: CASSFGVAWYTEAFF.

This clonotype appeared many times. The chain carries TRBV29-1 and TRBJ2-1; 8 nucleotides align to TRBD2. CDR3 length: 13 amino acids. With V trimmed by 3 bases and J by 2 bases, 0 bases remained unmatched. Germline V gives CDR1 SQVTM, CDR2 ANQGSEA. The CDR3 nucleotides are TGCAGCGTTGAGCGGGAGGCCTACAATGAGCAGTTCTTC. It yields the protein CSVEREAYNEQFF.

This clonotype was counted at least ten times. The chain recombines TRBV19 with TRBJ2-5; D gene ambiguous. V was trimmed by 3 bases and J by 3 bases, leaving 8 bases between them. Germline V gene data show CDR1 as LNHDA and CDR2 as SQIVND (reference sequence). The CDR3 loop spans 13 amino acids. For the CDR3, the DNA is TGTGCCAGTAGTATTCGTCAGGAAGAGACCCAGTACTTC. As protein: CASSIRQEETQYF.

This clonotype was seen at least ten times. The chain uses TRBV20-1 and TRBJ1-1; TRBD1 might be the D (5 bases). CDR3 size: 14 residues. Germline V gene lookup returns CDR1 DFQATT and CDR2 SNEGSKA (reference sequence). Trimming left V 2 bases short and J 5 bases short, with 15 bases between. This CDR3 is CSARPPGGWTEAFF. The CDR3 DNA reads as TGCAGTGCTAGACCCCCCGGGGGTTGGACTGAAGCTTTCTTT.

This clonotype was counted ten times or more. The chain uses TRBV15 and TRBJ1-5, with D perhaps TRBD1 (6 bases). The V gene lost 5 bases and the J gene lost 5 bases, with 16 bases spanning the gap. The CDR3 has 15 amino acids. Germline V gene sequence: CDR1 LNHNV, CDR2 YYDKDF (reference sequence). The CDR3 DNA is TGTGCCACCAGCGCCTCAAGGGGGGTCCATCAGCCCCAGCATTTT. Amino acids: CATSASRGVHQPQHF.

This clonotype was observed many times. The chain combines TRBV5-1 with TRBJ1-1, with TRBD1 matching 9 bases. Germline CDR1 reads SGHRS; CDR2 reads YFSETQ. Losses at the gene ends were 4 bases for V and 3 bases for J; bases not matched to a gene: 7. This CDR3 spans 15 amino acids. CDR3 sequence reads: CASSRKQGAYTEAFF. CDR3 bases: TGCGCCAGCAGCCGGAAACAGGGGGCTTACACTGAAGCTTTCTTT.

In its sample, this clonotype was seen many times. The CDR3 sequence is CASRVGSVYQETQYF. CDR3 DNA: TGCGCCAGCAGAGTCGGTAGCGTGTACCAAGAGACCCAGTACTTC. The V call is TRBV5-1, the J call TRBJ2-5, with D tentatively TRBD2 (5 bases). CDR3 size: 15 residues. The V and J ends lost 5 bases and 0 bases respectively, with 14 bases between them. Germline V gene lookup returns CDR1 SGHRS and CDR2 YFSETQ.

Ten or more counts support this clonotype. The chain recombines TRBV5-5 with TRBJ2-7; D may be TRBD2 (6 bases). V was trimmed by 0 bases and J by 6 bases, leaving 7 bases between them. The germline CDR1 and CDR2 sequences are SGHKS and YYEKEE (reference sequence). The CDR3 extends over 12 amino acids. The CDR3 nucleotides read TGTGCCAGCAGCTTGGTGGGGGGCGAGCAGTACTTC. Encoded protein: CASSLVGGEQYF. Supplemented by reference TRBV5-5 and TRBJ2-7, the full variable domain reads DAGVTQSPTHLIKTRGQQVTLRCSPISGHKSVSWYQQVLGQGPQFIFQYYEKEERGRGNFPDRFSARQFPNYSSELNVNALLLGDSALYLCASSLVGGEQYFGPGTRLTVT.

This clonotype was counted ten times or more. The rearrangement links TRBV7-9 to TRBJ2-7; 8 bases map to TRBD2. The trim removed 1 base at V and 7 bases at J, leaving 6 bases unmatched. The CDR3 spans 14 residues. Germline CDR1 SEHNR, CDR2 FQNEAQ (reference sequence). This chain's CDR3 is CASSLVLAGREQYF. CDR3 sequence (DNA): TGTGCCAGCAGCTTAGTGTTAGCGGGAAGGGAGCAGTACTTC. The whole variable domain, filled in from reference TRBV7-9 and TRBJ2-7, reads DTGVSQNPRHKITKRGQNVTFRCDPISEHNRLYWYRQTLGQGPEFLTYFQNEAQLEKSRLLSDRFSAERPKGSFSTLEIQRTEQGDSAMYLCASSLVLAGREQYFGPGTRLTVT.

This clonotype was seen at least ten times. The V gene is TRBV20-1, the J gene TRBJ2-3, with D unclear. Germline CDR1 and CDR2: DFQATT and SNEGSKA (reference sequence). The CDR3 loop spans 16 amino acids. V was clipped by 3 bases and J by 4 bases, with 20 bases between them. The CDR3 bases are TGCAGTGCTAGTCTAAGTGTTGGTCCCTTGGCAGATACGCAGTATTTT. Residues: CSASLSVGPLADTQYF.

Worth noting for this clonotype: This may stem from a read error, because a much larger clone lies one nucleotide away. The chain recombines TRBV6-2 or TRBV6-3 with TRBJ2-5; D possibly corresponds to TRBD1 (6 bases). Germline CDR1 reads MNHEY; CDR2 reads SVGEGT. CDR3 length: 14 amino acids. Between the trimmed V and J ends, which lost 7 bases and 8 bases, there was a span of 20 bases. The CDR3 loop is CASTLTAGEITQYF. The CDR3 region has the DNA TGTGCCAGCACCTTAACGGCAGGGGAGATCACCCAGTACTTC.

This clonotype occurred many times. The rearrangement uses TRBV3-1 and TRBJ2-2; no firm D call. Trimming shortened V by 3 bases and J by 3 bases, and 8 bases separated the two germline ends. The CDR3 totals 14 residues. The germline V gene has CDR1 LGHDT and CDR2 YNNKEL (reference sequence). CDR3 loop: CASSHPGHTGELFF. In DNA, the CDR3 is TGTGCCAGCAGCCACCCTGGGCACACCGGGGAGCTGTTTTTT.

This chain uses TRBV14 with TRBJ2-5; TRBD1 aligns across 7 bases. The CDR3 covers 13 residues. Trimming at V came to 3 bases and at J to 8 bases, leaving 6 bases not matched to a gene. CDR1 is SGHDN, CDR2 FVKESK, per germline. In DNA form, the CDR3 reads TGTGCCAGCAGCCATCCAGGGGGAGTTACCCAGTACTTC. Its protein is CASSHPGGVTQYF.